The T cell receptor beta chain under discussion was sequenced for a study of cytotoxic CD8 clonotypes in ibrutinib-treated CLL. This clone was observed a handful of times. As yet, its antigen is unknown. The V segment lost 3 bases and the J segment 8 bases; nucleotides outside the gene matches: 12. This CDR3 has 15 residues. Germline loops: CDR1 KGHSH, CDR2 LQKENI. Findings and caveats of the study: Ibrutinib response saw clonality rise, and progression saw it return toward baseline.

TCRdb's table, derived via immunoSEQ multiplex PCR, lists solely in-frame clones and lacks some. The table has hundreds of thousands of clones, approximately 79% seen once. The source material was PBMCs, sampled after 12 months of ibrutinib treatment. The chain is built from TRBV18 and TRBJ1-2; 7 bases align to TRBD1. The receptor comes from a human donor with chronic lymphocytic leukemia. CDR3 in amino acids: CASSPTEGAAGGYTF. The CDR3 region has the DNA TGTGCCAGCTCACCTACGGAGGGGGCTGCGGGCGGCTACACCTTC. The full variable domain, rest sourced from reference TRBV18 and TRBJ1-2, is NAGVMQNPRHLVRRRGQEARLRCSPMKGHSHVYWYRQLPEEGLKFMVYLQKENIIDESGMPKERFSAEFPKEGPSILRIQQVVRGDSAAYFCASSPTEGAAGGYTFGSGTRLTVV.